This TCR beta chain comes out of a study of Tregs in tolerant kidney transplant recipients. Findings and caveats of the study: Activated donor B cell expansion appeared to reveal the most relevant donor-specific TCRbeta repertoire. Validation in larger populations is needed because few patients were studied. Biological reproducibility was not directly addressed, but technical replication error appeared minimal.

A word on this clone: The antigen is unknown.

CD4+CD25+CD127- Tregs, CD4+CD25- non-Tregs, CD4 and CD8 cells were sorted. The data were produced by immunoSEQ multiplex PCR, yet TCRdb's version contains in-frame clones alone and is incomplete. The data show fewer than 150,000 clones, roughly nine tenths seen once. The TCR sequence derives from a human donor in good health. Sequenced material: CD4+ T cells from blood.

The DNA for the CDR3 is TGTGCCAGCAGTCCAGGGATCTACTATGGCTACACCTTC. It specifies CASSPGIYYGYTF. V usage is TRBV6-6 and J usage is TRBJ1-2, with D possibly TRBD1 on 5 matching bases. CDR3 size: 13 residues. V was clipped by 5 bases and J by 3 bases, with 10 bases between them. Germline CDR1 MNHNY, CDR2 SVGAGI (reference sequence).